One sample yielded the 9 T cell receptor beta chains listed below, sequenced in a study of T cell clonality in common variable immunodeficiency. Their recognized antigens are unknown. The data were produced by immunoSEQ multiplex PCR, yet TCRdb's version contains in-frame clones alone and is incomplete. The specimen has approximately 17,000 clones, none found just once. Findings and limits, study-wide: In common variable immunodeficiency, TCR beta chains reportedly carried fewer deletions and N-nucleotide insertions.

Sequencing was carried out using peripheral blood mononuclear cells. These receptors came from a human donor with common variable immunodeficiency.

This clone appeared many times. The CDR3 end falls 3 residues outside the read, so it is completed with the germline J gene. J is TRBJ1-2 and V is TRBV18, with unresolved D. Germline loops: CDR1 KGHSH, CDR2 LQKENI. The CDR3 consists of 12 residues. The CDR3 protein is CASSSDLARYTF. The covered CDR3 bases are TGTGCCAGCTCATCCGACTTAGCGCGC.

A remark on this clone: With the read ending 3 residues before the CDR3 end, the germline J gene is used to fill in that end. This sequence joins TRBV2 and TRBJ2-1; 7 bases line up with TRBD1. The CDR3 is made up of 13 amino acids. Germline V gene data show CDR1 as SNHLY and CDR2 as FYNNEI. J lost 9 bases, V lost 5 bases, and 7 bases had no gene match. The CDR3 sequence is CASSRQGLSEQFF. The sequenced part of the CDR3 DNA is TGTGCCAGCAGTCGACAGGGTTTGAGTGAG. The full variable domain, with the rest looked up from reference TRBV2 and TRBJ2-1, is EPEVTQTPSHQVTQMGQEVILRCVPISNHLYFYWYRQILGQKVEFLVSFYNNEISEKSEIFDDQFSVERPDGSNFTLKIRSTKLEDSAMYFCASSRQGLSEQFFGPGTRLTVL.

This clone was seen a handful of times. The observed sequence ends 3 residues before the CDR3 terminus, with the missing tail filled in from the germline J gene. The same CDR3 is also encoded by other DNA sequences in this sample. V is TRBV18 and J is TRBJ2-7; D not certain. CDR1 is KGHSH and CDR2 is LQKENI in the germline V gene. Trimming cost V 2 bases and J 0 bases, with 5 bases left between them. The CDR3 sequence is 13 residues long. CDR3: CASSPGPSYEQYF. The covered CDR3 bases are TGTGCCAGCTCACCAGGGCCCTCCTACGAG.

This clone showed up many times. The CDR3 end is not reached by the read, which stops 3 residues before it; the germline J gene fills it in. This chain links TRBV6-2 or TRBV6-3 with TRBJ2-2; 11 bases map to TRBD2. The CDR3 extends over 16 amino acids. The germline CDR1 and CDR2 sequences are MNHEY and SVGEGT. V lost 2 bases to trimming and J lost 5 bases; unmatched junction nucleotides: 4. The DNA read from the CDR3 is TGTGCCAGCAGTTACGGTTCTAGCGGGAGGACCGGGGAG. This sequence encodes CASSYGSSGRTGE. The whole CDR3 protein reads CASSYGSSGRTGELFF.

In the case of this clone: The read terminates 3 residues before the CDR3 end, so the remaining end is supplied by the germline J gene. The rearrangement uses TRBV19 and TRBJ2-1, with 8 nucleotides matching TRBD1. There are 15 residues in the CDR3. Germline CDR1 LNHDA, CDR2 SQIVND (reference sequence). Germline trimming cut 8 bases from V and 6 bases from J; bases unmatched to any gene: 12. CDR3 protein: CASHPTWTGFNEQFF. CDR3 DNA (partial): TGTGCCAGTCACCCCACTTGGACAGGGTTCAATGAG.

This clone is medium-sized by share. With the read ending 3 residues before the CDR3 end, the germline J gene is used to fill in that end. The chain joins TRBV19 to TRBJ1-5; TRBD1 matches at 9 bases. CDR1 and CDR2 (germline): LNHDA, SQIVND (reference sequence). V gave up 1 base and J gave up 3 bases; unmatched junction bases: 1. CDR3 length: 15 amino acids. CDR3: CASSIAQGANQPQHF. The CDR3 bases that were read are TGTGCCAGTAGTATAGCACAGGGGGCCAATCAGCCC. Based on the CDR3 plus reference TRBV19 and TRBJ1-5, the full variable domain is DGGITQSPKYLFRKEGQNVTLSCEQNLNHDAMYWYRQDPGQGLRLIYYSQIVNDFQKGDIAEGYSVSREKKESFPLTVTSAQKNPTAFYLCASSIAQGANQPQHFGDGTRLSIL.

This clone was observed a few times. Sequencing ends 3 residues short of the CDR3 end; the germline J gene provides the rest. This rearrangement joins TRBV7-2 to TRBJ2-1; TRBD1 matches at 7 bases. From germline, CDR1 is SGHTA and CDR2 FQGNSA. J gave up 4 bases and V 3 bases, and 3 bases lay outside the gene matches. CDR3 length: 14 amino acids. CDR3 DNA (partial): TGTGCCAGCAGCTTTTTGGGACAGTACAATGAG. Its protein product is CASSFLGQYNE. From start to end, the CDR3 is CASSFLGQYNEQFF.

Concerning this clone: The CDR3 end falls 3 residues outside the read, so it is completed with the germline J gene. The genes are TRBV7-7 and TRBJ2-5; 8 bases are shared with TRBD1. The CDR3 consists of 13 residues. J lost 1 base, V lost 11 bases, and 6 bases had no gene match. Germline CDR1 is SSHAT and CDR2 is FNYEAQ (reference sequence). The CDR3 bases that were read are TGTGCCTGCTCAGGGGGCTCCCAAGAGACC. Its protein is CACSGGSQET. The whole CDR3 reads CACSGGSQETQYF.

This clone was seen a handful of times. Coverage ceases 3 residues before the CDR3 finishes, and the germline J gene fills in the end. The chain carries TRBV7-9 and TRBJ2-7; 7 bases fit TRBD2. The germline gives CDR1 SEHNR, CDR2 FQNEAQ (reference sequence). The V and J ends lost 3 bases and 2 bases, in that order; junction bases with no gene match: 4. The CDR3 runs to 14 residues. The covered CDR3 bases are TGTGCCAGCAGCTTTTCCGGACTAGCCTACGAG. Translation: CASSFSGLAYE. The entire CDR3 protein reads CASSFSGLAYEQYF.